Listed below are T cell receptor beta chains from one sample, sequenced in a study of shared clonotypes between healthy human individuals. The data were produced by immunoSEQ multiplex PCR, yet TCRdb's version contains in-frame clones alone and is incomplete. The data hold 230,000 or so clones, with 65% to 70% observed a single time. Sequenced input: memory CD4+ T cells sorted from blood. Receptors were obtained from a man aged 25 to 45 in good health. Each CDR3 is given with its conserved first and last residue. D genes are given only for firm matches. Size is stated for part of the rows, as once, few or many counts, or as a class when the clone is expanded.

abundance,v_gene,j_gene,d_gene,CDR3aa,CDR3nt
.,TRBV18,TRBJ2-7,.,CASSLSMGGHEQYF,TGTGCCAGCTCACTGTCAATGGGGGGGCACGAGCAGTACTTC
.,TRBV7-8,TRBJ2-5,.,CASSPRGSRAGSETQYF,TGTGCCAGCAGCCCCAGGGGATCCAGGGCCGGGTCGGAGACCCAGTACTTC
.,TRBV5-1,TRBJ2-5,.,CASSLGVQETQYF,TGCGCCAGCAGCTTAGGGGTTCAAGAGACCCAGTACTTC
.,TRBV15,TRBJ2-3,.,CATSREGLYSTDTQYF,TGTGCCACCAGCAGAGAGGGACTGTATAGCACAGATACGCAGTATTTT
.,TRBV5-4,TRBJ2-2,.,CASSLEGFGELFF,TGTGCCAGCAGCTTGGAAGGGTTCGGGGAGCTGTTTTTT
.,TRBV28,TRBJ1-2,TRBD1,CASSQGQLYGYTF,TGTGCCAGCTCCCAGGGACAGCTCTATGGCTACACCTTC
once,TRBV4-3,TRBJ2-1,TRBD1,CASSQGSIPGTGGDEQFF,TGCGCCAGCAGCCAAGGCTCGATCCCGGGGACAGGGGGAGATGAGCAGTTCTTC
.,TRBV18,TRBJ2-1,TRBD1,CASSPTGEGPQFF,TGTGCCAGCTCACCGACAGGGGAAGGCCCGCAGTTCTTC
.,TRBV6-1,TRBJ2-1,.,CASSEQWSSYNEQFF,TGTGCCAGCAGTGAACAGTGGAGCTCCTACAATGAGCAGTTCTTC
.,TRBV5-1,TRBJ2-5,TRBD1,CASSLGDRGALETQYF,TGCGCCAGCAGCTTGGGAGACAGGGGGGCACTAGAGACCCAGTACTTC
few,TRBV29-1,TRBJ2-1,.,CSVEFYNEQFF,TGCAGCGTAGAATTCTACAATGAGCAGTTCTTC
.,TRBV20-1,TRBJ1-1,.,CSAKDTEAFF,TGCAGTGCTAAGGACACTGAAGCTTTCTTT
.,TRBV6-5,TRBJ1-1,.,CASRPGRGDTEAFF,TGTGCCAGCAGGCCAGGGCGGGGGGACACTGAAGCTTTCTTT